The 23 T cell receptor beta chains below all came from one sample that was sequenced in a study of T cells in Graves' hyperthyroidism and ophthalmopathy. RNA transcripts provided the source from which TCR beta CDR3 regions were amplified. Carried out on the TCR CDR3, a first-round RT-PCR used the HTBI primer set. One entry per CDR3 protein results from TCRdb running MiXCR on the multiplex PCR reads. Among about 360,000 distinct CDR3 sequences listed, 13% were seen once. Sequenced input: blood. Receptor source: a woman younger than 35 with Graves' hyperthyroidism.

This clonotype has at least ten counts. V gene TRBV11-2 combines with J gene TRBJ2-5, with D perhaps matching TRBD1 (6 bases). Per the germline V gene, CDR1 is SGHAT and CDR2 is FQNNGV. This CDR3 has 13 amino acids. Trimming removed 6 bases from V and 4 bases from J, with 12 bases in between. The CDR3 DNA reads as TGTGCCAGCAGTAGGACAGACCTAGAGACCCAGTACTTC. This translates into CASSRTDLETQYF.

This clonotype was seen ten or more times. V and J are TRBV27 and TRBJ1-1; 7 bases agree with TRBD1. Germline assignment: CDR1 MNHEY and CDR2 SMNVEV (reference sequence). The CDR3 consists of 14 residues. The J segment lost 4 bases and the V segment lost 3 bases, leaving 5 bases of the junction unmatched. This chain's CDR3 is CASSFGQGVTEAFF. DNA for the CDR3: TGTGCCAGCAGTTTTGGTCAGGGGGTCACTGAAGCTTTCTTT.

This clonotype was observed many times. The rearrangement uses TRBV6-1 and TRBJ1-1, with 9 bases identical to TRBD1. Germline V CDR1 and CDR2: MNHNS, SASEGT. Germline trimming cut 5 bases from V and 5 bases from J; bases unmatched to any gene: 6. The CDR3 sequence is 14 residues long. The CDR3 spells CASSLGQGYTEAFF. CDR3 DNA: TGTGCCAGCAGTTTGGGACAGGGCTATACTGAAGCTTTCTTT.

The chain is built from TRBV6-6 and TRBJ1-3; D gene uncertain. This CDR3 spans 15 amino acids. The V end was cut by 0 bases, the J end by 4 bases, with 10 bases between. Germline values: CDR1 MNHNY, CDR2 SVGAGI (reference sequence). The CDR3 DNA follows: TGTGCCAGCAGTTACTCGGCCCCGAGGGGAAACACCATATATTTT. This codes for CASSYSAPRGNTIYF.

This clonotype appeared many times. The chain employs TRBV27 and TRBJ2-7, with 9 bases matching TRBD2. V dropped 1 base and J dropped 3; count of bases not matched to a gene: 7. CDR1 and CDR2 from the germline V gene are MNHEY and SMNVEV (reference sequence). This CDR3 spans 16 amino acids. The CDR3 reads CASSLYGGRALYEQYF. DNA for the CDR3: TGTGCCAGCAGTTTATACGGCGGGAGGGCCCTCTACGAGCAGTACTTC.

This clonotype was picked up a small number of times. The chain uses TRBV5-6 and TRBJ2-7; D is possibly TRBD1 (6 bases). Germline V gene lookup returns CDR1 SGHDT and CDR2 YYEEEE. V was shortened by 4 bases and J by 3 bases, with 14 bases between the two germline ends. The length of the CDR3 is 14 residues. For the CDR3, the DNA is TGTGCCAGCAGCGGTGGACAGCACCTCTACGAGCAGTACTTC. It specifies CASSGGQHLYEQYF.

Regarding this clonotype: Since a much larger clone is just one base distant, this may be a read error. The rearrangement joins TRBV3-1 to TRBJ1-5; 12 bases map to TRBD1. CDR1 and CDR2 from the germline V gene are LGHDT and YNNKEL (reference sequence). The CDR3 runs to 14 residues. CDR3 sequence: CAGSGTGGREPQHF. CDR3 coding DNA: TGTGCCGGCAGCGGGACAGGGGGCAGGGAGCCCCAGCATTTT.

This clonotype was observed at least ten times. The chain combines TRBV7-8 with TRBJ1-1; 9 nucleotides match TRBD1. The CDR3 totals 16 residues. Germline CDR1 reads SGHVS; CDR2 reads FQNEAQ. The J segment lost 6 bases and the V segment lost 5 bases, leaving 13 bases of the junction unmatched. CDR3 nucleotides: TGTGCCAGCAGCCCTTCGAAGTGGGACAGGGTTCCTGAAGCTTTCTTT. Amino acids: CASSPSKWDRVPEAFF. The whole variable domain, filled in from reference TRBV7-8 and TRBJ1-1, reads GAGVSQSPRYKVAKRGQDVALRCDPISGHVSLFWYQQALGQGPEFLTYFQNEAQLDKSGLPSDRFFAERPEGSVSTLKIQRTQQEDSAVYLCASSPSKWDRVPEAFFGQGTRLTVV.

This clonotype was seen at least ten times. The rearrangement joins TRBV5-5 to TRBJ2-3; 11 bases agree with TRBD2. Germline values: CDR1 SGHKS, CDR2 YYEKEE (reference sequence). V shed 4 bases, J shed 6 bases, and the junction held 10 bases outside the gene matches. The CDR3 has 16 amino acids. CDR3 region: CASSRLSGRVTDTQYF. The CDR3 DNA reads TGTGCCAGCAGCCGGCTTAGCGGGAGGGTCACGGATACGCAGTATTTT.

This clonotype was counted at least ten times. The chain carries TRBV5-1 and TRBJ1-5; D unresolved. V was pared by 8 bases and J by 0 bases, with 12 bases between. In germline, CDR1 is SGHRS, CDR2 YFSETQ. This CDR3 contains 14 residues. DNA for the CDR3: TGCGCCAGTTCATTGGGCCATAGCAATCAGCCCCAGCATTTT. It is translated as CASSLGHSNQPQHF. Based on the CDR3 plus reference TRBV5-1 and TRBJ1-5, the full variable domain is KAGVTQTPRYLIKTRGQQVTLSCSPISGHRSVSWYQQTPGQGLQFLFEYFSETQRNKGNFPGRFSGRQFSNSRSEMNVSTLELGDSALYLCASSLGHSNQPQHFGDGTRLSIL.

This clonotype was seen ten or more times. The rearrangement links TRBV18 to TRBJ2-5; 7 bases map to TRBD2. Germline V lookup: CDR1 KGHSH, CDR2 LQKENI. CDR3 size: 14 residues. V shed 6 bases and J 5 bases; nucleotides not matched to a gene: 9. Here the CDR3 reads CASSQRGGEETQYF. The CDR3 coding sequence is TGTGCCAGCTCCCAGCGGGGCGGAGAGGAGACCCAGTACTTC.

The gene calls are TRBV7-3 and TRBJ2-3; D is possibly TRBD2 (6 bases). CDR1 is SGHTA, CDR2 FQGTGA, per germline. The V gene lost 2 bases and the J gene lost 1 base, with 13 bases spanning the gap. CDR3 size: 16 residues. As DNA, the CDR3 is TGTGCCAGCAGCTTAGGGGTGGGGGGTGGCACAGATACGCAGTATTTT. This gives the protein CASSLGVGGGTDTQYF.

This clonotype was picked up many times. The chain carries TRBV20-1 and TRBJ2-1; 9 nucleotides match TRBD2. The germline CDR1 and CDR2 sequences are DFQATT and SNEGSKA (reference sequence). This CDR3 comprises 17 residues. J was trimmed by 8 bases and V by 0 bases; bases with no gene match: 14. CDR3 bases: TGCAGTGCTAGAGATCGCGGGGGGGCCAACGTATGGTATGAGCAGTTCTTC. This codes for CSARDRGGANVWYEQFF.

This clonotype was picked up many times. The chain uses TRBV20-1 and TRBJ2-5; a possible D gene is TRBD1 (6 bases). Trimming removed 0 bases at V and 4 bases at J, with 15 bases between. CDR1 is DFQATT, CDR2 SNEGSKA, per germline (reference sequence). The CDR3 contains 15 residues. In DNA form, the CDR3 reads TGCAGTGCTAGAGATCCGGGCTGGGGGCCAGAGACCCAGTACTTC. This codes for CSARDPGWGPETQYF.

The chain combines TRBV20-1 with TRBJ2-5; 9 positions match TRBD1. The CDR3 totals 15 residues. J gave up 4 bases and V 2 bases, and 8 bases lay outside the gene matches. Germline loops: CDR1 DFQATT, CDR2 SNEGSKA (reference sequence). The DNA for the CDR3 is TGCAGTGCTAGAACAGACAGGGGGTTTTCAGAGACCCAGTACTTC. This translates into CSARTDRGFSETQYF.

This clonotype has a count of ten or more. The V gene is TRBV20-1, the J gene TRBJ1-1, with 7 positions matching TRBD1. The germline V gene encodes CDR1 DFQATT and CDR2 SNEGSKA (reference sequence). The CDR3 is 11 amino acids. The junction had 10 bases not matched to a gene; V was cut back by 7 bases and J by 11 bases. CDR3 sequence: CSGQGVDAAFF. As DNA, the CDR3 is TGCAGTGGGCAGGGGGTGGATGCGGCTTTCTTT.

This clonotype was counted ten times or more. The J gene is TRBJ1-1, the V gene TRBV2, with a possible D match to TRBD1 (5 bases). The CDR3 has 13 amino acids. V was clipped by 4 bases and J by 1 base, with 7 bases between them. The germline V gene encodes CDR1 SNHLY and CDR2 FYNNEI. This CDR3 is CASSVQGNTEAFF. For the CDR3, the DNA is TGTGCCAGCAGTGTGCAGGGGAACACTGAAGCTTTCTTT.

This clonotype was detected ten times or more. The gene calls are TRBV6-2 or TRBV6-3 and TRBJ2-1, with 10 positions matching TRBD1. This CDR3 is built from 14 residues. With 7 bases clipped from V and 8 bases from J, the junction kept 8 bases outside the gene matches. Germline V gives CDR1 MNHEY, CDR2 SVGEGT. The DNA of the CDR3 is TGTGCCAGCAATTGGGACAGGGGTAGCGATGAGCAGTTCTTC. Amino acid sequence: CASNWDRGSDEQFF.

This clonotype was picked up many times. The chain recombines TRBV7-9 with TRBJ2-7; TRBD2 agrees at 8 bases. Germline V gene sequence: CDR1 SEHNR, CDR2 FQNEAQ (reference sequence). The junction had 5 bases not matched to a gene; V was cut back by 5 bases and J by 2 bases. The CDR3 has 14 residues. The CDR3 DNA follows: TGTGCCAGCAGCCTTAGCGGGGCCACCTACGAGCAGTACTTC. It codes for CASSLSGATYEQYF.

A few counts support this clonotype. The rearrangement links TRBV19 to TRBJ2-7, with D unclear. Trimming took off 5 bases at V and 6 bases at J, with 17 bases between the two ends. The CDR3 has 14 amino acids. The germline V gene encodes CDR1 LNHDA and CDR2 SQIVND (reference sequence). The CDR3 coding sequence is TGTGCCAGTAGTCCGCCCCTCCCCCCTGGCGAGCAGTACTTC. This translates into CASSPPLPPGEQYF.

J is TRBJ1-2 and V is TRBV4-3, with D maybe TRBD1 (5 bases). This CDR3 spans 14 amino acids. Trimming took 3 bases from V and 5 from J, leaving 13 bases between them. Germline V gives CDR1 LGHNA, CDR2 YSLEER. The CDR3 DNA sequence: TGCGCCAGCAGCCAGTGGGACGGGATTTATGGCTACACCTTC. The encoded protein is CASSQWDGIYGYTF.

This clonotype was seen at least ten times. V usage is TRBV3-1 and J usage is TRBJ2-1; the D is unclear. V was pared by 1 base and J by 3 bases, with 7 bases between. The CDR3 length is 14 residues. The V gene's germline CDR1 is LGHDT and CDR2 YNNKEL (reference sequence). The CDR3 DNA follows: TGTGCCAGCAGCCAAGCACTTCACTACAATGAGCAGTTCTTC. Translating it yields CASSQALHYNEQFF.

This clonotype was detected ten times or more. The chain combines TRBV3-1 with TRBJ2-2, with 10 bases matching TRBD2. J gave up 7 bases and V 3 bases, and 5 bases lay outside the gene matches. CDR1 is LGHDT, CDR2 YNNKEL, per germline (reference sequence). This CDR3 spans 15 amino acids. CDR3 nucleotide sequence: TGTGCCAGCAGCCAGGGACTAGCGTTGGGCGGGGAGCTGTTTTTT. Translation: CASSQGLALGGELFF.